The 27 T cell receptor beta chains below were found in one sample sequenced in a study of cytomegalovirus exposure and HLA in healthy donors. Primers included in the PCR were 60 Vbeta and 13 Jbeta primers. Sequenced by immunoSEQ multiplex PCR; TCRdb stores in-frame clones only, minus some. Its table lists 130,000 or so clones. Sequencing used PBMCs. Source of these receptors: a middle-aged woman in good health and CMV-seronegative.

The rearrangement links TRBV2 to TRBJ2-7; TRBD2 agrees at 13 bases. The ends lost 5 bases at V and 4 bases at J; junction bases unmatched: 8. Germline loops: CDR1 SNHLY, CDR2 FYNNEI. This CDR3 has 16 residues. The CDR3 sequence is CASSSPGLAGRYEQYF. In nucleotides, the CDR3 is TGTGCCAGCAGTTCACCGGGACTAGCGGGGAGGTACGAGCAGTACTTC.

V is TRBV19 and J is TRBJ2-1; TRBD2 aligns across 9 bases. CDR1 is LNHDA and CDR2 is SQIVND in the germline V gene (reference sequence). The CDR3 has 16 amino acids. With V trimmed by 6 bases and J by 7 bases, 13 bases remained unmatched. The CDR3 here is CASSQKTSGLRNEQFF. For the CDR3, the DNA is TGTGCCAGTAGCCAAAAAACTAGCGGGCTTAGGAATGAGCAGTTCTTC.

V usage is TRBV9 and J usage is TRBJ1-6, with TRBD1 matching over 9 bases. The germline gives CDR1 SGDLS, CDR2 YYNGEE. The CDR3 loop spans 15 amino acids. V was pared by 3 bases and J by 7 bases, with 5 bases of the junction left unmatched. CDR3 sequence reads: CASSEGGTGNSPLHF. DNA of the CDR3: TGTGCCAGCAGCGAAGGTGGGACAGGGAATTCACCCCTCCACTTT.

The genes are TRBV2 and TRBJ1-1; maybe TRBD1 (6 bases). Trimming removed 3 bases at V and 5 bases at J, with 13 bases between. This CDR3 comprises 14 residues. Germline-derived CDR1 and CDR2 are SNHLY and FYNNEI. The CDR3 DNA reads TGTGCCAGCAGTGAGGAACAGGGCGGGACTGAAGCTTTCTTT. Translated, it gives CASSEEQGGTEAFF.

Here the CDR3 reads CASSVAGENEKLFF. The CDR3 nucleotides read TGTGCCAGCAGCGTCGCAGGGGAAAATGAAAAACTGTTTTTT. The chain joins TRBV9 to TRBJ1-4, with a possible D match to TRBD1 (6 bases). Trimming took 2 bases from V and 5 from J, leaving 10 bases between them. The germline gives CDR1 SGDLS, CDR2 YYNGEE. This CDR3 has 14 residues. Together with reference TRBV9 and TRBJ1-4, the CDR3 gives the full variable domain: DSGVTQTPKHLITATGQRVTLRCSPRSGDLSVYWYQQSLDQGLQFLIQYYNGEERAKGNILERFSAQQFPDLHSELNLSSLELGDSALYFCASSVAGENEKLFFGSGTQLSVL.

J is TRBJ2-6 and V is TRBV6-6, with 7 nucleotides matching TRBD2. The CDR3 consists of 16 residues. Germline CDR1 MNHNY, CDR2 SVGAGI (reference sequence). Trimming took 2 bases from V and 1 from J; bases not matched to a gene: 2. DNA of the CDR3: TGTGCCAGCAGTTACGGGGGAGGGTCTGGGGCCAACGTCCTGACTTTC. Protein: CASSYGGGSGANVLTF.

V usage is TRBV7-2 and J usage is TRBJ1-4, with D hard to call. CDR1 and CDR2 (germline): SGHTA, FQGNSA. This CDR3 is built from 15 residues. The germline V and J ends were trimmed by 1 base and 0 bases, with 6 bases remaining between them. The CDR3 sequence is CASSLGGPTNEKLFF. The CDR3 DNA reads TGTGCCAGCAGCTTAGGAGGGCCAACTAATGAAAAACTGTTTTTT.

The rearrangement joins TRBV4-2 to TRBJ2-5; no definite D call. Trimming cost V 0 bases and J 6 bases, with 11 bases left between them. CDR1 LGHNA and CDR2 YNFKEQ come from the germline V gene. There are 14 residues in the CDR3. The CDR3 protein is CASSQDVALKTQYF. The CDR3 DNA reads TGTGCCAGCAGCCAAGATGTCGCACTGAAGACCCAGTACTTC.

The rearrangement uses TRBV6-5 and TRBJ1-4, with D possibly TRBD1 on 5 matching bases. Germline-derived CDR1 and CDR2 are MNHEY and SVGAGI. The CDR3 length is 16 residues. The ends were cut back, 0 bases at V and 6 bases at J, with 14 bases in the middle. The CDR3 nucleotides are TGTGCCAGCAGTTACTCGAGCCAGGGTATGGATGAAAAACTGTTTTTT. Translating it yields CASSYSSQGMDEKLFF.

The V gene is TRBV7-3, the J gene TRBJ2-1; D is undetermined. CDR1 and CDR2 (germline): SGHTA, FQGTGA. The ends were cut back, 2 bases at V and 0 bases at J, with 8 bases in the middle. CDR3 length: 15 amino acids. The CDR3 DNA sequence: TGTGCCAGCAGCTTAGCGGCCTCCTCCTACAATGAGCAGTTCTTC. Protein sequence: CASSLAASSYNEQFF.

V usage is TRBV5-8 and J usage is TRBJ1-2; D ambiguous. V lost 3 bases and J 5 bases, leaving 5 bases between the germline ends. There are 11 residues in the CDR3. Germline V gene sequence: CDR1 SGHTS, CDR2 YDEGEE. The CDR3 DNA is TGTGCCAGCAGCTGGACTTATGGCTACACCTTC. It specifies CASSWTYGYTF.

This chain joins TRBV6-6 and TRBJ2-5; TRBD1 matches at 9 bases. Judging by the DNA end, TRBJ2-7 fits better; the J call may be wrong. The CDR3 sequence is 15 residues long. Germline V lookup: CDR1 MNHNY, CDR2 SVGAGI (reference sequence). The CDR3 is CASSDRDRVTYEQYF. The CDR3, as DNA: TGTGCCAGCAGTGACCGGGACAGGGTTACATACGAGCAGTACTTC.

The chain employs TRBV29-1 and TRBJ2-5, with D possibly being TRBD2 (5 bases). Looked up from germline, CDR1 is SQVTM and CDR2 is ANQGSEA. V lost 2 bases, J lost 2 bases, and 9 bases lay in between. This CDR3 has 13 residues. The CDR3: CSVERRQQETQYF. Here the CDR3 DNA reads TGCAGCGTTGAAAGGAGGCAGCAAGAGACCCAGTACTTC.

V usage is TRBV2 and J usage is TRBJ1-5; a possible D gene is TRBD1 (5 bases). Per the germline V gene, CDR1 is SNHLY and CDR2 is FYNNEI. The CDR3 consists of 15 residues. The ends were cut back, 7 bases at V and 4 bases at J, with 17 bases in the middle. The CDR3 region has the DNA TGTGCCAGCAAAGGAGGGACTGGAGGGAATCAGCCCCAGCATTTT. It yields the protein CASKGGTGGNQPQHF. Drawing the rest from reference TRBV2 and TRBJ1-5, the complete variable domain is EPEVTQTPSHQVTQMGQEVILRCVPISNHLYFYWYRQILGQKVEFLVSFYNNEISEKSEIFDDQFSVERPDGSNFTLKIRSTKLEDSAMYFCASKGGTGGNQPQHFGDGTRLSIL.

The chain uses TRBV5-1 and TRBJ2-5; tentatively, D is TRBD2 (7 bases). The CDR3 extends over 14 amino acids. V shed 4 bases and J shed 7 bases, with 17 bases lying between them. Germline CDR1 and CDR2: SGHRS and YFSETQ. CDR3 in amino acids: CASSGGGARGTQYF. The CDR3 nucleotides are TGCGCCAGCAGCGGAGGGGGGGCTCGGGGGACCCAGTACTTC.

The V call is TRBV28, the J call TRBJ1-2; D is perhaps TRBD1 (5 bases). The CDR3 loop spans 14 amino acids. The germline V gene has CDR1 MDHEN and CDR2 SYDVKM. The V end lost 3 bases, the J end lost 3 bases, and 11 bases lay between the germline ends. The CDR3 DNA reads as TGTGCCAGCAGTTTTATAGGGGCGGACTATGGCTACACCTTC. Translated: CASSFIGADYGYTF.

This rearrangement joins TRBV7-9 to TRBJ1-3; tentative D call: TRBD1 (5 bases). V lost 10 bases and J 3 bases, leaving 13 bases between the germline ends. This CDR3 is built from 13 residues. Per germline, CDR1 SEHNR and CDR2 FQNEAQ (reference sequence). The CDR3 nucleotides are TGTGCCATACCCCAGGGCGATGGAAACACCATATATTTT. Residues: CAIPQGDGNTIYF.

The chain recombines TRBV6-5 with TRBJ2-2, with a tentative D call TRBD1 (6 bases). CDR1 and CDR2 from the germline V gene are MNHEY and SVGAGI. V was clipped by 6 bases and J by 5 bases, with 13 bases between them. The CDR3 is 14 amino acids. The CDR3 protein is CASSPSRGTGELFF. CDR3 nucleotides: TGTGCCAGCAGCCCCTCTAGGGGGACCGGGGAGCTGTTTTTT.

About this clone: The sample has other DNA sequences that encode this CDR3 too. The J gene is TRBJ1-2, the V gene TRBV5-4; D remains unclear. CDR1 is SGHNT and CDR2 is YYREEE in the germline V gene (reference sequence). Trimming took 0 bases from V and 2 from J, leaving 8 bases between them. The CDR3 totals 14 residues. This chain's CDR3 is CASSLVGVNYGYTF. CDR3 nucleotide sequence: TGTGCCAGCAGCTTGGTCGGGGTCAACTATGGCTACACCTTC.

The rearrangement links TRBV19 to TRBJ2-7; unclear D gene. The ends were cut back, 3 bases at V and 3 bases at J, with 15 bases in the middle. CDR1 is LNHDA and CDR2 is SQIVND in the germline V gene (reference sequence). The CDR3 covers 15 residues. CDR3 bases: TGTGCCAGTAGTATTGTCCAGGATGCTAACTACGAGCAGTACTTC. It translates to CASSIVQDANYEQYF. The full variable domain, rest sourced from reference TRBV19 and TRBJ2-7, is DGGITQSPKYLFRKEGQNVTLSCEQNLNHDAMYWYRQDPGQGLRLIYYSQIVNDFQKGDIAEGYSVSREKKESFPLTVTSAQKNPTAFYLCASSIVQDANYEQYFGPGTRLTVT.

J is TRBJ1-1 and V is TRBV18, with D maybe TRBD1 (5 bases). The CDR3 consists of 15 residues. Germline values: CDR1 KGHSH, CDR2 LQKENI. V lost 5 bases to trimming and J lost 3 bases, with 16 bases between them. The CDR3 DNA sequence: TGTGCCAGCTCATCAACTACAGGATTGGACACTGAAGCTTTCTTT. Its protein is CASSSTTGLDTEAFF.

V gene TRBV7-2 combines with J gene TRBJ2-5; no definite D call. The V and J ends lost 1 base and 2 bases respectively, with 11 bases between them. The CDR3 has 15 amino acids. Germline V CDR1 and CDR2: SGHTA, FQGNSA. The CDR3 sequence is CASSLVVGFQETQYF. CDR3 nucleotide sequence: TGTGCCAGCAGCTTAGTTGTCGGTTTTCAAGAGACCCAGTACTTC.

The chain carries TRBV5-1 and TRBJ2-3, with 7 nucleotides matching TRBD1. The CDR3 extends over 16 amino acids. CDR1 is SGHRS and CDR2 is YFSETQ in the germline V gene. V shed 3 bases and J 1 base; nucleotides not matched to a gene: 8. Here the CDR3 DNA reads TGCGCCAGCAGCTGGGGGACAGTTAGTGGCACAGATACGCAGTATTTT. Residues: CASSWGTVSGTDTQYF.

The rearrangement links TRBV19 to TRBJ2-5, with TRBD2 identical over 9 bases. CDR3 length: 15 residues. V lost 3 bases and J lost 5; bases outside the gene matches: 7. Germline V CDR1 and CDR2: LNHDA, SQIVND (reference sequence). This chain's CDR3 is CASSISTSGRETQYF. CDR3 DNA sequence: TGTGCCAGTAGTATTTCGACTAGCGGACGGGAGACCCAGTACTTC.

J is TRBJ1-1 and V is TRBV7-9, with D uncertain. Looked up from germline, CDR1 is SEHNR and CDR2 is FQNEAQ (reference sequence). V was cut by 4 bases and J by 4 bases, with 10 bases left in between. The CDR3 is 13 residues long. CDR3 amino acids: CASSSSIGTEAFF. The CDR3 nucleotides read TGTGCCAGCAGCTCTAGTATAGGCACTGAAGCTTTCTTT.

This chain links TRBV10-3 with TRBJ1-3, with 7 bases aligning to TRBD1. From germline, CDR1 is ENHRY and CDR2 SYGVKD. The CDR3 is 14 amino acids. V shed 5 bases, J shed 3 bases, and the junction held 4 bases outside the gene matches. CDR3 nucleotides: TGTGCCATCAGTCAGGGGGAAGGTGGAAACACCATATATTTT. Translating gives CAISQGEGGNTIYF.

The chain has TRBV5-1 and TRBJ2-3; 8 bases match TRBD2. Trimming cost V 1 base and J 4 bases; bases outside gene matches: 8. There are 16 residues in the CDR3. From germline, CDR1 is SGHRS and CDR2 YFSETQ. The chain's CDR3 is CASSLMDGGASDTQYF. The CDR3 nucleotides are TGCGCCAGCAGCTTGATGGACGGGGGGGCTTCAGATACGCAGTATTTT.